The next 9 T cell receptor beta chains were all read from a single sample in a study of regulatory T cells in long-lasting Graves disease. HTBI primers from iRepertoire and Arm-PCR of CDR3 regions yielded the TCR beta libraries. One entry per CDR3 protein, called by TCRdb with MiXCR from the multiplex PCR reads. The sample carries about 400,000 distinct CDR3 sequences, over 14% recorded once. This sample's time point: newly diagnosed GD, antithyroid drugs for less than 3 months. Extracted RNA from PBMCs served as the source of the TCR library. The same data also went into a second study, on T cells in Graves' hyperthyroidism and ophthalmopathy.

This material consisted of peripheral blood mononuclear cells (PBMCs), taken at new diagnosis, from a patient treated with antithyroid drugs. These receptors were taken from a woman between 40 and 50 years old with Graves disease.

A few counts support this clonotype. The chain couples TRBV4-3 to TRBJ2-3; 8 nucleotides agree with TRBD2. The V gene end was trimmed by 2 bases and the J gene end by 0 bases; junction bases not matched to a gene: 10. Germline loops: CDR1 LGHNA, CDR2 YSLEER. This CDR3 contains 18 residues. CDR3: CASSQFPAAGVSTDTQYF. In nucleotides, the CDR3 is TGCGCCAGCAGCCAATTCCCCGCAGCGGGAGTGAGCACAGATACGCAGTATTTT.

This clonotype appeared many times. The chain joins TRBV28 to TRBJ2-5, with TRBD2 matching 14 bases. V lost 4 bases, J lost 2 bases, and 6 bases stayed unmatched. The germline V gene has CDR1 MDHEN and CDR2 SYDVKM. The CDR3 extends over 17 amino acids. CDR3 in DNA: TGTGCCAGCAGTTCGGGACTAGCGGGAGACCCACAAGAGACCCAGTACTTC. This encodes CASSSGLAGDPQETQYF.

This clonotype occurred a few times. This sequence joins TRBV5-8 and TRBJ2-1, with 13 bases that match TRBD2. This CDR3 spans 16 amino acids. In germline, CDR1 is SGHTS, CDR2 YDEGEE. Trimming removed 0 bases from V and 10 bases from J; junction bases left unmatched: 7. The CDR3 protein is CASSLVLGLAGEEQFF. DNA for the CDR3: TGTGCCAGCAGCTTGGTCTTAGGACTAGCGGGAGAAGAGCAGTTCTTC.

This clonotype was observed a few times. V is TRBV4-3 and J is TRBJ1-3; D ambiguous. CDR1 and CDR2 (germline): LGHNA, YSLEER. Trimming cost V 4 bases and J 0 bases, with 7 bases left between them. The CDR3 totals 14 residues. The DNA for the CDR3 is TGCGCCAGCAGCCCAGGTGACTCTGGAAACACCATATATTTT. Translating it yields CASSPGDSGNTIYF.

This clonotype was recorded a few times. The chain has TRBV27 and TRBJ2-1; 8 nucleotides agree with TRBD1. Germline assignment: CDR1 MNHEY and CDR2 SMNVEV (reference sequence). This CDR3 is 15 amino acids long. The V segment lost 2 bases and the J segment 8 bases; nucleotides outside the gene matches: 8. The CDR3 DNA reads TGTGCCAGCAGTTTAAGGGGGACAGGAGGCGATGAGCAGTTCTTC. This codes for CASSLRGTGGDEQFF.

The chain combines TRBV7-8 with TRBJ2-1, with 8 bases lining up with TRBD2. Germline loops: CDR1 SGHVS, CDR2 FQNEAQ. The junction had 12 bases not matched to a gene; V was cut back by 5 bases and J by 6 bases. The CDR3 contains 16 residues. Written as DNA, the CDR3 is TGTGCCAGCAGCCCTCGTGCCAGCGGGAGTAGCAATGAGCAGTTCTTC. Translated: CASSPRASGSSNEQFF.

This clonotype has ten or more counts. This sequence joins TRBV28 and TRBJ2-7; D perhaps matches TRBD1 (5 bases). The V end lost 7 bases, the J end lost 6 bases, and 13 bases lay between the germline ends. Germline-derived CDR1 and CDR2 are MDHEN and SYDVKM. The CDR3 consists of 12 residues. CDR3 region: CASTLERGEQYF. CDR3 DNA: TGTGCCAGCACCCTGGAAAGGGGCGAGCAGTACTTC.

The chain joins TRBV20-1 to TRBJ1-2; tentatively, D is TRBD1 (5 bases). With 3 bases removed from V and 3 bases from J, the gap between germline ends came to 8 bases. Germline CDR1 reads DFQATT; CDR2 reads SNEGSKA (reference sequence). The CDR3 is 12 amino acids. The CDR3 here is CSASDSYYGYTF. CDR3 sequence (DNA): TGCAGTGCTAGTGACAGCTACTATGGCTACACCTTC.

This chain joins TRBV28 and TRBJ2-3; D remains unclear. Between the trimmed V and J ends, which lost 8 bases and 1 base, there was a span of 10 bases. The CDR3 sequence is 13 residues long. CDR1 and CDR2 from the germline V gene are MDHEN and SYDVKM. CDR3 sequence: CASLQPGTDTQYF. The CDR3 region has the DNA TGTGCCAGCCTCCAGCCAGGCACAGATACGCAGTATTTT.